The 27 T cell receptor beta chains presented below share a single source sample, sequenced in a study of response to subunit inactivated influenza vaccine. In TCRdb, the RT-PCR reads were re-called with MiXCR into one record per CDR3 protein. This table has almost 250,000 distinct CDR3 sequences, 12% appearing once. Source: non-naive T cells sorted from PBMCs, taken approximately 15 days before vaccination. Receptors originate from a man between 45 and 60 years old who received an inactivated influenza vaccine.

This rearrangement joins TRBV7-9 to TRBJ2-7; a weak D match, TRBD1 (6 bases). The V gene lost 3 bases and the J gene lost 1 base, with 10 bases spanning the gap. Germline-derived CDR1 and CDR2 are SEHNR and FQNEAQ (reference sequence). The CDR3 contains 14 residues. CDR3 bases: TGTGCCAGCAGCTTGGACAGTCTATCCTACGAGCAGTACTTC. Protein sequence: CASSLDSLSYEQYF.

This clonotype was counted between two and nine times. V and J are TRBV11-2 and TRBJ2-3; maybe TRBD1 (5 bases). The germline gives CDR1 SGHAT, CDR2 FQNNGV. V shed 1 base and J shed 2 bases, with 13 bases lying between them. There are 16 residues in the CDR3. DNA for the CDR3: TGTGCCAGCAGCTTAGTTTTGCGAGGACACACAGATACGCAGTATTTT. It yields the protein CASSLVLRGHTDTQYF.

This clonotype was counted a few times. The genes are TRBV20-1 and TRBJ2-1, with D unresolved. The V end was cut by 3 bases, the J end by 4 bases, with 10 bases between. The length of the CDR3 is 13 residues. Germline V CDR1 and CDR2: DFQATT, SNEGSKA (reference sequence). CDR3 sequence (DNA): TGCAGTGCTAGCCGACCACAATACAATGAGCAGTTCTTC. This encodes CSASRPQYNEQFF.

CDR3 sequence (DNA): TGTGCCAGCAGCTCACCGGGGGTTTACACTGAAGCTTTCTTT. It encodes CASSSPGVYTEAFF. The rearrangement links TRBV21-1 to TRBJ1-1; the table's D call, TRBD1, was not checked against the DNA. TRBV21-1 is designated a pseudogene. The CDR3 length is 14 residues.

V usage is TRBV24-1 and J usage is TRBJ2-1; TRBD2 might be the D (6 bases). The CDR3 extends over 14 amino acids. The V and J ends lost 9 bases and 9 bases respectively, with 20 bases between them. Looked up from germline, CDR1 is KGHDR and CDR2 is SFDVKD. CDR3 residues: CATRDSRFPSEQFF. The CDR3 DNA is TGTGCCACCCGGGACTCGAGGTTTCCTTCTGAGCAGTTCTTC.

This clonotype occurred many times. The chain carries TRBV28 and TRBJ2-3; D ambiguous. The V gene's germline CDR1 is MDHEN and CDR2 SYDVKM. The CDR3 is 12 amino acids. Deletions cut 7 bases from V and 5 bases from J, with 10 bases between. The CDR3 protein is CASNWREDTQYF. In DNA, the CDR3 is TGTGCCAGCAATTGGCGAGAAGATACGCAGTATTTT.

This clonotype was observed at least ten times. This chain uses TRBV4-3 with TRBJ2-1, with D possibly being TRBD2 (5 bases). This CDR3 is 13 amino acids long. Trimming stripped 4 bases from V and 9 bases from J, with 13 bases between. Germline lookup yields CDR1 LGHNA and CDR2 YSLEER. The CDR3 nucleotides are TGCGCCAGCAGCCGAAGGGAGACGGGTGAGCAGTTCTTC. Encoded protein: CASSRRETGEQFF.

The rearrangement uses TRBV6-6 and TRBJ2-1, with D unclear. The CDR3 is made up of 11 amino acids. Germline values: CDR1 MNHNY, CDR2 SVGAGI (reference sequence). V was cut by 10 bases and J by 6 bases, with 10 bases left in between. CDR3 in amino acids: CATWTSNEQFF. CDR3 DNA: TGTGCCACCTGGACGAGCAATGAGCAGTTCTTC.

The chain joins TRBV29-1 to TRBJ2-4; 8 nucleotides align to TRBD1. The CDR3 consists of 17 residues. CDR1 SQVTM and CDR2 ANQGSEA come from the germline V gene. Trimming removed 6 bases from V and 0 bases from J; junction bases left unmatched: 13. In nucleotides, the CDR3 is TGCAGCGTCGCAGGGGGCATCGGCTTACTAGCCAAAAACATTCAGTACTTC. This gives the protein CSVAGGIGLLAKNIQYF.

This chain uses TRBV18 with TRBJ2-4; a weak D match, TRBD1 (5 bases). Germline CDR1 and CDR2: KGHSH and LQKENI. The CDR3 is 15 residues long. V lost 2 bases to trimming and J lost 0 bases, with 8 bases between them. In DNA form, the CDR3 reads TGTGCCAGCTCACCAACAGGTCTAGCCAAAAACATTCAGTACTTC. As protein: CASSPTGLAKNIQYF.

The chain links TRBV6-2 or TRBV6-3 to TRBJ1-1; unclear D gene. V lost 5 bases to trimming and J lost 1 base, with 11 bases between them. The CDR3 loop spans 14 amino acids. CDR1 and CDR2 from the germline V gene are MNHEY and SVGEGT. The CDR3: CASSHITENTEAFF. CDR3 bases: TGTGCCAGCAGTCATATTACGGAGAACACTGAAGCTTTCTTT.

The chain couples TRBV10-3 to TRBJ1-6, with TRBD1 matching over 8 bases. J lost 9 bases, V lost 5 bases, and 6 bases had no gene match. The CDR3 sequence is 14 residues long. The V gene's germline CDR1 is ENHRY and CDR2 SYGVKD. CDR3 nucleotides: TGTGCCATCAGTTCAGGGGGCCGGGTTTCACCCCTCCACTTT. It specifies CAISSGGRVSPLHF.

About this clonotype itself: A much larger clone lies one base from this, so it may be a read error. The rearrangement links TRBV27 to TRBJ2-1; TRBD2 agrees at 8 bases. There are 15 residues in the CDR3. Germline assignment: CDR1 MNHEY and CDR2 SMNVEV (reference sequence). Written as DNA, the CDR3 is TGTGGCAGCAGTTTTGCGGGGGGTTTCTACAATGAGCAGTTCTTC. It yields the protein CGSSFAGGFYNEQFF.

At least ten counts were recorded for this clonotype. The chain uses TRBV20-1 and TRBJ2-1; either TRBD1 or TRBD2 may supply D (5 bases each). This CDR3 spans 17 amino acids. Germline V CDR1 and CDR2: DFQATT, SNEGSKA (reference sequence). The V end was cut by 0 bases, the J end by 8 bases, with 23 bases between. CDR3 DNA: TGCAGTGCTAGAGATCGCAGGTCGGGACGCCCGGTCCATGAGCAGTTCTTC. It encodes CSARDRRSGRPVHEQFF.

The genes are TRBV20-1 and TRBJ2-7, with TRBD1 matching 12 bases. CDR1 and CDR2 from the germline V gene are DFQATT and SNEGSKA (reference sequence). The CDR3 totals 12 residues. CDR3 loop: CSLGQGAHEQYF. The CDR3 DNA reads TGCAGCTTGGGACAGGGGGCTCACGAGCAGTACTTC.

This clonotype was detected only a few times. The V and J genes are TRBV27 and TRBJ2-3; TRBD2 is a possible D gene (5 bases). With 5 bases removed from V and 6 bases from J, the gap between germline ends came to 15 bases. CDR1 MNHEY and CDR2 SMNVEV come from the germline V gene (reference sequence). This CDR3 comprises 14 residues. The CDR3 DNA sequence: TGTGCCAGCAGTCGACCCGGACTGGCGGATACGCAGTATTTT. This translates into CASSRPGLADTQYF.

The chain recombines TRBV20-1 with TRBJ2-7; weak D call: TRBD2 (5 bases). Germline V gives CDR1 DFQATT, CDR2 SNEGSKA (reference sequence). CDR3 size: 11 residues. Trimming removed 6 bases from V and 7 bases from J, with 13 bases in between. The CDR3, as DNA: TGCAGTGCCTGGGCGGGCGATGAGCAGTACTTC. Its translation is CSAWAGDEQYF.

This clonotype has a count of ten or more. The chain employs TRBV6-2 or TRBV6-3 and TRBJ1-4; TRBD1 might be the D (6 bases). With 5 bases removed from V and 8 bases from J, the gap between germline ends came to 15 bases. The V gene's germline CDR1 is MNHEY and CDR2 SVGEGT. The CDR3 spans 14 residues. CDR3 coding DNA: TGTGCCAGCAGTAACAGGGAGACGGTCGAAAAACTGTTTTTT. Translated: CASSNRETVEKLFF.

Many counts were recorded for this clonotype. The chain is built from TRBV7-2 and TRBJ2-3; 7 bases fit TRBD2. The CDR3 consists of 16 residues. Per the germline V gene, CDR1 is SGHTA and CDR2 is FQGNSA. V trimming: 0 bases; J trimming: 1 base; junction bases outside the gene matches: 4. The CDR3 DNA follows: TGTGCCAGCAGCTTAGCCGGACTAGGGGGCACAGATACGCAGTATTTT. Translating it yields CASSLAGLGGTDTQYF.

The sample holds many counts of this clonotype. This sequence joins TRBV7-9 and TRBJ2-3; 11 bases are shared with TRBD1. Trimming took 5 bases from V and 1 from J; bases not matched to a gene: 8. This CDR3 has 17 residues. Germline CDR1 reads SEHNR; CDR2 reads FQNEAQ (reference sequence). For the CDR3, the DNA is TGTGCCAGCAGCATTTGGACAGGGGGCTTAGGCACAGATACGCAGTATTTT. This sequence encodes CASSIWTGGLGTDTQYF. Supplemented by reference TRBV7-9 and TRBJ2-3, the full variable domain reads DTGVSQNPRHKITKRGQNVTFRCDPISEHNRLYWYRQTLGQGPEFLTYFQNEAQLEKSRLLSDRFSAERPKGSFSTLEIQRTEQGDSAMYLCASSIWTGGLGTDTQYFGPGTRLTVL.

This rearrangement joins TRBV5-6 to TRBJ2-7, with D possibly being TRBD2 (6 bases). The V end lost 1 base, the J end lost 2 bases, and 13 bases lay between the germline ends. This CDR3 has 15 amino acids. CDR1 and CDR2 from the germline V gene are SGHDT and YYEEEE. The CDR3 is CASSLMWGETYEQYF. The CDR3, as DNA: TGTGCCAGCAGCTTGATGTGGGGGGAGACCTACGAGCAGTACTTC.

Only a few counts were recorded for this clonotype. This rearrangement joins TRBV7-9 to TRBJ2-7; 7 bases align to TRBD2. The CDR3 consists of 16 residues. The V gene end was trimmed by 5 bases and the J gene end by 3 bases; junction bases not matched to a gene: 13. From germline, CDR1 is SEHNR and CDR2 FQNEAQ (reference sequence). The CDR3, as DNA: TGTGCCAGCAGCGCGTTGGGGGGGGATATCCTCTACGAGCAGTACTTC. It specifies CASSALGGDILYEQYF. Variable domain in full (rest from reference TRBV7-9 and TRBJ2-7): DTGVSQNPRHKITKRGQNVTFRCDPISEHNRLYWYRQTLGQGPEFLTYFQNEAQLEKSRLLSDRFSAERPKGSFSTLEIQRTEQGDSAMYLCASSALGGDILYEQYFGPGTRLTVT.

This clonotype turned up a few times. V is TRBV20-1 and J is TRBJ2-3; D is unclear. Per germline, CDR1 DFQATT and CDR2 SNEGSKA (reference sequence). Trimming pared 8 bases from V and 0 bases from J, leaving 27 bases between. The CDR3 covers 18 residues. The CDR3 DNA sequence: TGCAGTACACATCCGCCACCCTCCGGTCAATACAGCACAGATACGCAGTATTTT. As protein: CSTHPPPSGQYSTDTQYF.

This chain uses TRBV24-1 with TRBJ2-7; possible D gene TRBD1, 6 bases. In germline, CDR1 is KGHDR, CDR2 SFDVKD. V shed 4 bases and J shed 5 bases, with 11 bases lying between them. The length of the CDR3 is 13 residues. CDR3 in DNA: TGTGCCACCAGTGACTCGGGACAACACGAGCAGTACTTC. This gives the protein CATSDSGQHEQYF.

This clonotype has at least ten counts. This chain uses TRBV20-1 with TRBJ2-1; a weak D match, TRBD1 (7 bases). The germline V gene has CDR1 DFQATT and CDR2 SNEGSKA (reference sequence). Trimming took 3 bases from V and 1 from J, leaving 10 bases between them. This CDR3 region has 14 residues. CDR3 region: CSAREGASYNEQFF. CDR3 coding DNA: TGCAGTGCTAGGGAGGGGGCTTCCTACAATGAGCAGTTCTTC.

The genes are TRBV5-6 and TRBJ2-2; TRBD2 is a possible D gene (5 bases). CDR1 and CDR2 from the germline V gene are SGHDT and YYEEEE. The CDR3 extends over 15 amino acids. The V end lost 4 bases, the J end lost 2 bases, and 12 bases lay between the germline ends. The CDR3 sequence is CASSLPTGNTGELFF. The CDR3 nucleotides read TGTGCCAGCAGCCTTCCCACGGGAAACACCGGGGAGCTGTTTTTT.

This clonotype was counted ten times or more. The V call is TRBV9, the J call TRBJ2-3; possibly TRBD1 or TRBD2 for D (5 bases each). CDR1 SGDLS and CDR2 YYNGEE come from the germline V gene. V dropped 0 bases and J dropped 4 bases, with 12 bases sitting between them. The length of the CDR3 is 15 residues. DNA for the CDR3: TGTGCCAGCAGCGTAGGTGGGACGGGTGCAGATACGCAGTATTTT. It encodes CASSVGGTGADTQYF.